One and the same sample provided the 30 T cell receptor beta chains below, sequenced in a study of cytomegalovirus exposure and HLA in healthy donors. Primers included in the PCR were 60 Vbeta and 13 Jbeta primers. Profiled with immunoSEQ multiplex PCR; TCRdb holds only in-frame clones, not every one. Of 170,000 or so clones listed, around 77% are singletons. Input material: PBMCs. These TCRs come from a man between 60 and 75 years old in good health and CMV-seronegative.

On this clone itself: Other DNA sequences within the sample encode an identical CDR3. The V and J genes are TRBV7-9 and TRBJ2-7, with 7 bases matching TRBD2. The J segment lost 3 bases and the V segment lost 1 base, leaving 3 bases of the junction unmatched. The CDR3 runs 14 residues. The germline V gene has CDR1 SEHNR and CDR2 FQNEAQ (reference sequence). The CDR3 loop is CASSLGGGSYEQYF. CDR3 bases: TGTGCCAGCAGCTTAGGGGGCGGGAGCTACGAGCAGTACTTC.

This clone was picked up one time. This sequence joins TRBV5-5 and TRBJ1-1; D is unclear. Per the germline V gene, CDR1 is SGHKS and CDR2 is YYEKEE (reference sequence). This CDR3 spans 12 amino acids. V gave up 0 bases and J gave up 5 bases, with 5 bases separating them. CDR3 nucleotide sequence: TGTGCCAGCAGCTTGGATATGACTGAAGCTTTCTTT. This encodes CASSLDMTEAFF.

V is TRBV7-9 and J is TRBJ2-7; 8 bases map to TRBD1. V lost 0 bases, J lost 5 bases, and 6 bases stayed unmatched. Germline assignment: CDR1 SEHNR and CDR2 FQNEAQ (reference sequence). The CDR3 is 15 residues long. The DNA for the CDR3 is TGTGCCAGCAGCTTAGCGCAGGGGGCTAGGGACGAGCAGTACTTC. Residues: CASSLAQGARDEQYF.

This chain links TRBV5-6 with TRBJ1-6; D is unresolved. This CDR3 region has 16 residues. V dropped 0 bases and J dropped 0 bases, with 7 bases sitting between them. Germline-derived CDR1 and CDR2 are SGHDT and YYEEEE. CDR3 bases: TGTGCCAGCAGCTTGGATGGGAGCTCCTATAATTCACCCCTCCACTTT. It translates to CASSLDGSSYNSPLHF.

The chain recombines TRBV5-1 with TRBJ2-2; 9 bases line up with TRBD1. Trimming removed 5 bases from V and 5 bases from J; junction bases left unmatched: 10. The CDR3 length is 16 residues. The germline gives CDR1 SGHRS, CDR2 YFSETQ. CDR3: CASRPGTGSMTGELFF. The DNA for the CDR3 is TGCGCCAGCAGGCCCGGGACAGGGTCTATGACCGGGGAGCTGTTTTTT.

The chain links TRBV5-1 to TRBJ2-5; 7 bases are shared with TRBD1. Germline V lookup: CDR1 SGHRS, CDR2 YFSETQ. The CDR3 covers 18 residues. J was trimmed by 4 bases and V by 4 bases; bases with no gene match: 19. The CDR3 bases are TGCGCCAGCAGCCGCTTTAGGGGGCGCGAATTGGTGGGAGAGACCCAGTACTTC. It is translated as CASSRFRGRELVGETQYF.

The chain employs TRBV7-2 and TRBJ2-3; 7 nucleotides align to TRBD1. Trimming removed 1 base from V and 0 bases from J; junction bases left unmatched: 4. Germline CDR1 is SGHTA and CDR2 is FQGNSA. The CDR3 runs to 16 residues. The CDR3 DNA sequence: TGTGCCAGCAGCTTAGGACAGGGCTCTAGCACAGATACGCAGTATTTT. Residues: CASSLGQGSSTDTQYF.

The chain recombines TRBV11-3 with TRBJ2-2; D possibly corresponds to TRBD2 (6 bases). Trimming pared 5 bases from V and 4 bases from J, leaving 17 bases between. There are 16 residues in the CDR3. Germline CDR1 reads SGHNT; CDR2 reads YENEEA. The CDR3 bases are TGTGCCAGCAGCCCCCCCCTGGGGGGTGCCACCGGGGAGCTGTTTTTT. Its protein is CASSPPLGGATGELFF.

The DNA for the CDR3 is TGTGCCAGCAGCGTCGACAGTAACTATGGCTACACCTTC. This encodes CASSVDSNYGYTF. The V gene is TRBV9, the J gene TRBJ1-2; tentatively, D is TRBD1 (5 bases). The CDR3 runs 13 residues. The germline V gene has CDR1 SGDLS and CDR2 YYNGEE. V gave up 2 bases and J gave up 1 base, with 6 bases separating them. Filled out from reference TRBV9 and TRBJ1-2, the complete variable domain reads DSGVTQTPKHLITATGQRVTLRCSPRSGDLSVYWYQQSLDQGLQFLIQYYNGEERAKGNILERFSAQQFPDLHSELNLSSLELGDSALYFCASSVDSNYGYTFGSGTRLTVV.

The gene calls are TRBV27 and TRBJ2-1, with D possibly being TRBD1 (6 bases). With 1 base removed from V and 4 bases from J, the gap between germline ends came to 11 bases. The germline V gene has CDR1 MNHEY and CDR2 SMNVEV (reference sequence). CDR3 size: 15 residues. CDR3 amino acids: CASSLYVDRYNEQFF. The DNA of the CDR3 is TGTGCCAGCAGTTTATACGTGGACAGATACAATGAGCAGTTCTTC.

This clone was observed a handful of times. The chain couples TRBV28 to TRBJ1-5; D not certain. The CDR3 extends over 15 amino acids. Germline lookup yields CDR1 MDHEN and CDR2 SYDVKM. V lost 2 bases, J lost 4 bases, and 12 bases lay in between. Written as DNA, the CDR3 is TGTGCCAGCAGTTTACATATCGGAGGGAATCAGCCCCAGCATTTT. Its protein product is CASSLHIGGNQPQHF.

V and J are TRBV5-1 and TRBJ2-5, with 8 positions matching TRBD1. This CDR3 has 15 amino acids. The V segment lost 0 bases and the J segment 4 bases; nucleotides outside the gene matches: 5. The germline V gene encodes CDR1 SGHRS and CDR2 YFSETQ. In DNA form, the CDR3 reads TGCGCCAGCAGCTTGGGACAGGGGTCTGGAGAGACCCAGTACTTC. This encodes CASSLGQGSGETQYF.

The chain combines TRBV2 with TRBJ2-1; TRBD2 agrees at 11 bases. Germline lookup yields CDR1 SNHLY and CDR2 FYNNEI. This CDR3 region has 17 residues. The J segment lost 7 bases and the V segment lost 0 bases, leaving 8 bases of the junction unmatched. The CDR3 region has the DNA TGTGCCAGCAGTGAAGCGCTTCGTAGCGGGGGGGCGAATGAGCAGTTCTTC. Amino acids: CASSEALRSGGANEQFF.

There are a few counts of this clone. The V and J genes are TRBV6-5 and TRBJ1-1, with TRBD1 identical over 7 bases. Germline assignment: CDR1 MNHEY and CDR2 SVGAGI. This CDR3 has 13 residues. J lost 11 bases, V lost 6 bases, and 12 bases had no gene match. CDR3 nucleotides: TGTGCCAGCAGGCGGGACAGAGACTTTGTCGCTTTCTTT. Its protein product is CASRRDRDFVAFF.

This clone was seen a handful of times. The J gene is TRBJ2-1, the V gene TRBV9; possible D gene TRBD2, 5 bases. The germline gives CDR1 SGDLS, CDR2 YYNGEE. V was cut by 4 bases and J by 8 bases, with 19 bases left in between. CDR3 length equals 15 residues. CDR3 coding DNA: TGTGCCAGCAGCTCTAGCCATGGCAGTAGCGATGAGCAGTTCTTC. Translation gives CASSSSHGSSDEQFF.

As regards this clone: Compared with germline, one end of the junction differs, possibly owing to a read error. This chain links TRBV29-1 with TRBJ1-5; D may be TRBD1 (6 bases). This CDR3 has 13 amino acids. Germline assignment: CDR1 SQVTM and CDR2 ANQGSEA. CDR3 DNA sequence: TGCAGCGTTGGGACAGTTAGCAATCAGCCCCAGAATTTT. Its protein is CSVGTVSNQPQNF.

V is TRBV6-4 and J is TRBJ1-4; TRBD1 aligns across 9 bases. Germline values: CDR1 MRHNA, CDR2 SNTAGT. V was pared by 0 bases and J by 0 bases, with 8 bases of the junction left unmatched. The CDR3 sequence is 19 residues long. The CDR3 reads CASSDSVDRGTSTNEKLFF. The DNA for the CDR3 is TGTGCCAGCAGTGACTCGGTGGACAGGGGCACCTCAACTAATGAAAAACTGTTTTTT.

The CDR3 protein is CASSYSDRNTEAFF. Here the CDR3 DNA reads TGTGCCAGCAGTTATTCTGACAGGAACACTGAAGCTTTCTTT. This rearrangement joins TRBV6-6 to TRBJ1-1, with TRBD1 as a possible D gene (5 bases). Germline values: CDR1 MNHNY, CDR2 SVGAGI (reference sequence). Trimming removed 3 bases at V and 1 base at J, with 9 bases between. CDR3 length equals 14 residues.

V gene TRBV14 combines with J gene TRBJ1-2; possibly TRBD1 for D (5 bases). V lost 1 base to trimming and J lost 7 bases, with 13 bases between them. The CDR3 is made up of 14 amino acids. Germline-derived CDR1 and CDR2 are SGHDN and FVKESK. CDR3 nucleotide sequence: TGTGCCAGCAGCCAAGTCCCAGGGTTGGGTGGCTACACCTTC. As protein: CASSQVPGLGGYTF.

This clone appeared a single time. The chain has TRBV6-4 and TRBJ2-3; TRBD2 aligns across 8 bases. Germline trimming cut 6 bases from V and 3 bases from J; bases unmatched to any gene: 5. Per germline, CDR1 MRHNA and CDR2 SNTAGT. The length of the CDR3 is 14 residues. The CDR3 region is CASSPGLATDTQYF. The CDR3 coding sequence is TGTGCCAGCAGCCCCGGACTAGCAACAGATACGCAGTATTTT.

This clone occurred once. The junction departs from germline at one end; a sequencing error may be responsible. V gene TRBV10-3 combines with J gene TRBJ2-5, with 9 positions matching TRBD2. CDR3 length: 12 residues. CDR1 and CDR2 from the germline V gene are ENHRY and SYGVKD. CDR3 region: CAAGTSQEAQYF. In DNA form, the CDR3 reads TGTGCCGCTGGGACTAGCCAAGAGGCCCAGTACTTC.

This clone was detected a few times. V is TRBV19 and J is TRBJ2-7; 7 nucleotides agree with TRBD1. This CDR3 has 14 residues. CDR1 and CDR2 from the germline V gene are LNHDA and SQIVND (reference sequence). After removal of 7 bases from V and 9 bases from J, the junction contained 15 bases not matched to a gene. CDR3 loop: CASTHRDSPRAQYF. The CDR3 coding sequence is TGTGCCAGTACCCACCGGGACAGCCCTAGGGCGCAGTACTTC.

The chain joins TRBV6-5 to TRBJ1-2, with no clear D. CDR1 is MNHEY and CDR2 is SVGAGI in the germline V gene. Trimming left V 8 bases short and J 2 bases short, with 12 bases between. This CDR3 spans 13 amino acids. CDR3 loop: CASRLDENYGYTF. CDR3 DNA: TGTGCCAGCCGGTTAGATGAAAACTATGGCTACACCTTC.

The chain combines TRBV5-4 with TRBJ2-7; 10 bases align to TRBD2. V shed 0 bases and J 0 bases; nucleotides not matched to a gene: 3. This CDR3 has 16 residues. In germline, CDR1 is SGHNT, CDR2 YYREEE (reference sequence). The CDR3 protein is CASSLEAGGRSYEQYF. The CDR3 DNA is TGTGCCAGCAGCTTGGAAGCGGGAGGGCGCTCCTACGAGCAGTACTTC.

The rearrangement joins TRBV2 to TRBJ2-2; 7 bases line up with TRBD2. The CDR3 has 14 amino acids. Germline-derived CDR1 and CDR2 are SNHLY and FYNNEI. The V segment lost 7 bases and the J segment 6 bases; nucleotides outside the gene matches: 8. The DNA for the CDR3 is TGTGCCAGCAAAGCTCAGCGGGGAGCCGGGGAGCTGTTTTTT. Translating gives CASKAQRGAGELFF.

There are a few counts of this clone. The chain has TRBV19 and TRBJ1-1, with 7 positions matching TRBD1. V lost 1 base, J lost 0 bases, and 5 bases stayed unmatched. Germline assignment: CDR1 LNHDA and CDR2 SQIVND (reference sequence). The CDR3 totals 16 residues. CDR3 in amino acids: CASSIGGTAMNTEAFF. The CDR3 nucleotides read TGTGCCAGTAGTATAGGCGGGACAGCGATGAACACTGAAGCTTTCTTT. Based on the CDR3 plus reference TRBV19 and TRBJ1-1, the full variable domain is DGGITQSPKYLFRKEGQNVTLSCEQNLNHDAMYWYRQDPGQGLRLIYYSQIVNDFQKGDIAEGYSVSREKKESFPLTVTSAQKNPTAFYLCASSIGGTAMNTEAFFGQGTRLTVV.

The chain joins TRBV6-6 to TRBJ2-7; TRBD1 aligns across 8 bases. CDR1 and CDR2 (germline): MNHNY, SVGAGI (reference sequence). The CDR3 spans 14 residues. J lost 3 bases, V lost 0 bases, and 1 base had no gene match. CDR3 coding DNA: TGTGCCAGCAGTTACTCTACAGGGGGCTACGAGCAGTACTTC. Its protein product is CASSYSTGGYEQYF.

About this clone: At one boundary the junction diverges from the germline segment, which might be a read error. This chain connects TRBV7-9 to TRBJ2-1, with 10 nucleotides matching TRBD1. The CDR3 extends over 12 amino acids. Germline CDR1 reads SEHNR; CDR2 reads FQNEAQ (reference sequence). This chain's CDR3 is CASSFSTGGKVF. DNA of the CDR3: TGTGCCAGCAGCTTCTCGACAGGGGGCAAGGTCTTC.

This chain links TRBV5-1 with TRBJ2-5, with 9 bases matching TRBD2. The germline V gene has CDR1 SGHRS and CDR2 YFSETQ. The CDR3 length is 16 residues. V lost 0 bases to trimming and J lost 0 bases; unmatched junction nucleotides: 3. This chain's CDR3 is CASSLGLAGHQETQYF. As DNA, the CDR3 is TGCGCCAGCAGCTTGGGCCTAGCGGGGCACCAAGAGACCCAGTACTTC. The full variable domain, in which reference TRBV5-1 and TRBJ2-5 provide the parts outside the CDR3, is KAGVTQTPRYLIKTRGQQVTLSCSPISGHRSVSWYQQTPGQGLQFLFEYFSETQRNKGNFPGRFSGRQFSNSRSEMNVSTLELGDSALYLCASSLGLAGHQETQYFGPGTRLLVL.

The chain joins TRBV14 to TRBJ2-5; D might be TRBD2 (5 bases). Trimming removed 6 bases from V and 2 bases from J, with 19 bases in between. This CDR3 is 16 amino acids long. CDR1 is SGHDN, CDR2 FVKESK, per germline. The CDR3 DNA follows: TGTGCCAGCAGACGAGGCGGGCGCGGTTCGCAAGAGACCCAGTACTTC. This codes for CASRRGGRGSQETQYF.